Reported below is one T cell receptor beta chain. The antigen it binds to is not known. Base qualities are not at hand, and no much larger clone is one base apart. The sample is drawn from a study of T-cell reconstitution after alpha-beta-depleted transplantation in children (dated by TCRdb to the mid-2010s). For the study in its entirety: T-cell immune reconstitution after TCRalphabeta/CD19-depleted allogeneic hematopoietic cell transplantation in children was quantitatively tracked in the study by means of TCR repertoire profiling.

V is cut back by 6 bases and J by 4 bases, with 8 bases in the junction unmatched. From the cysteine up to the phenylalanine, the CDR3 has a length of 15 residues. The entry retains the CDR3 DNA only, 45 bases that are in frame from base 1. Taken from the germline V gene, the CDR1 and CDR2 loops are SQVTM and ANQGSEA. Receptor amplification or capture employed PCR. For sequencing, an Illumina HiSeq 2500 was employed. To normalize quantification of the TCRbeta repertoire, the TCR libraries were built with molecular barcoding that relied on unique molecular identifiers. Starting from the raw public reads, TCRdb applied fastp trimming at Q25, assembled clones with MiXCR and retained in-frame beta chains. When rows share a CDR3 protein, they turn into one entry using the most common DNA and genes. The sample includes about 610,000 distinct CDR3 sequences, with under 12% observed a single time. Roughly 4% of the sample comes from the top ten.

The TCR originated in a human donor who donated a stem cell graft to a child with acute myeloid leukemia. The V and J segments used are TRBV29-1 and TRBJ2-2; the central 10 bases match TRBD2. The source material was PBMCs from the stem cell graft donor, sampled from the stem cell graft. The CDR3 in this case is CSVALAGVGTGELFF. At the DNA level, the sequence is TGCAGCGTCGCCCTAGCGGGGGTGGGCACCGGGGAGCTGTTTTTT.